The clone carrying this T cell receptor beta chain appeared once. The data were obtained in a study of blood T cell repertoires in COVID-19. Clones were sequenced by immunoSEQ multiplex PCR, and TCRdb holds only the in-frame ones, with some missing. Seen here are hundreds of thousands of clones, roughly 80% observed once, and the top ten hold roughly 8%. V was pared by 4 bases and J by 5 bases, with 12 bases of the junction left unmatched. Germline lookup yields CDR1 MDHEN and CDR2 SYDVKM. There are 16 residues in the CDR3. This chain connects TRBV28 to TRBJ2-5; 8 nucleotides align to TRBD1. This clonotype was obtained from a woman over 75 with acute or convalescent COVID-19. Sequencing was done on a sample of peripheral blood. CDR3 bases: TGTGCCAGCAGTTACCAAACAGGGGGTACGGGGGAGACCCAGTACTTC. Translating it yields CASSYQTGGTGETQYF.